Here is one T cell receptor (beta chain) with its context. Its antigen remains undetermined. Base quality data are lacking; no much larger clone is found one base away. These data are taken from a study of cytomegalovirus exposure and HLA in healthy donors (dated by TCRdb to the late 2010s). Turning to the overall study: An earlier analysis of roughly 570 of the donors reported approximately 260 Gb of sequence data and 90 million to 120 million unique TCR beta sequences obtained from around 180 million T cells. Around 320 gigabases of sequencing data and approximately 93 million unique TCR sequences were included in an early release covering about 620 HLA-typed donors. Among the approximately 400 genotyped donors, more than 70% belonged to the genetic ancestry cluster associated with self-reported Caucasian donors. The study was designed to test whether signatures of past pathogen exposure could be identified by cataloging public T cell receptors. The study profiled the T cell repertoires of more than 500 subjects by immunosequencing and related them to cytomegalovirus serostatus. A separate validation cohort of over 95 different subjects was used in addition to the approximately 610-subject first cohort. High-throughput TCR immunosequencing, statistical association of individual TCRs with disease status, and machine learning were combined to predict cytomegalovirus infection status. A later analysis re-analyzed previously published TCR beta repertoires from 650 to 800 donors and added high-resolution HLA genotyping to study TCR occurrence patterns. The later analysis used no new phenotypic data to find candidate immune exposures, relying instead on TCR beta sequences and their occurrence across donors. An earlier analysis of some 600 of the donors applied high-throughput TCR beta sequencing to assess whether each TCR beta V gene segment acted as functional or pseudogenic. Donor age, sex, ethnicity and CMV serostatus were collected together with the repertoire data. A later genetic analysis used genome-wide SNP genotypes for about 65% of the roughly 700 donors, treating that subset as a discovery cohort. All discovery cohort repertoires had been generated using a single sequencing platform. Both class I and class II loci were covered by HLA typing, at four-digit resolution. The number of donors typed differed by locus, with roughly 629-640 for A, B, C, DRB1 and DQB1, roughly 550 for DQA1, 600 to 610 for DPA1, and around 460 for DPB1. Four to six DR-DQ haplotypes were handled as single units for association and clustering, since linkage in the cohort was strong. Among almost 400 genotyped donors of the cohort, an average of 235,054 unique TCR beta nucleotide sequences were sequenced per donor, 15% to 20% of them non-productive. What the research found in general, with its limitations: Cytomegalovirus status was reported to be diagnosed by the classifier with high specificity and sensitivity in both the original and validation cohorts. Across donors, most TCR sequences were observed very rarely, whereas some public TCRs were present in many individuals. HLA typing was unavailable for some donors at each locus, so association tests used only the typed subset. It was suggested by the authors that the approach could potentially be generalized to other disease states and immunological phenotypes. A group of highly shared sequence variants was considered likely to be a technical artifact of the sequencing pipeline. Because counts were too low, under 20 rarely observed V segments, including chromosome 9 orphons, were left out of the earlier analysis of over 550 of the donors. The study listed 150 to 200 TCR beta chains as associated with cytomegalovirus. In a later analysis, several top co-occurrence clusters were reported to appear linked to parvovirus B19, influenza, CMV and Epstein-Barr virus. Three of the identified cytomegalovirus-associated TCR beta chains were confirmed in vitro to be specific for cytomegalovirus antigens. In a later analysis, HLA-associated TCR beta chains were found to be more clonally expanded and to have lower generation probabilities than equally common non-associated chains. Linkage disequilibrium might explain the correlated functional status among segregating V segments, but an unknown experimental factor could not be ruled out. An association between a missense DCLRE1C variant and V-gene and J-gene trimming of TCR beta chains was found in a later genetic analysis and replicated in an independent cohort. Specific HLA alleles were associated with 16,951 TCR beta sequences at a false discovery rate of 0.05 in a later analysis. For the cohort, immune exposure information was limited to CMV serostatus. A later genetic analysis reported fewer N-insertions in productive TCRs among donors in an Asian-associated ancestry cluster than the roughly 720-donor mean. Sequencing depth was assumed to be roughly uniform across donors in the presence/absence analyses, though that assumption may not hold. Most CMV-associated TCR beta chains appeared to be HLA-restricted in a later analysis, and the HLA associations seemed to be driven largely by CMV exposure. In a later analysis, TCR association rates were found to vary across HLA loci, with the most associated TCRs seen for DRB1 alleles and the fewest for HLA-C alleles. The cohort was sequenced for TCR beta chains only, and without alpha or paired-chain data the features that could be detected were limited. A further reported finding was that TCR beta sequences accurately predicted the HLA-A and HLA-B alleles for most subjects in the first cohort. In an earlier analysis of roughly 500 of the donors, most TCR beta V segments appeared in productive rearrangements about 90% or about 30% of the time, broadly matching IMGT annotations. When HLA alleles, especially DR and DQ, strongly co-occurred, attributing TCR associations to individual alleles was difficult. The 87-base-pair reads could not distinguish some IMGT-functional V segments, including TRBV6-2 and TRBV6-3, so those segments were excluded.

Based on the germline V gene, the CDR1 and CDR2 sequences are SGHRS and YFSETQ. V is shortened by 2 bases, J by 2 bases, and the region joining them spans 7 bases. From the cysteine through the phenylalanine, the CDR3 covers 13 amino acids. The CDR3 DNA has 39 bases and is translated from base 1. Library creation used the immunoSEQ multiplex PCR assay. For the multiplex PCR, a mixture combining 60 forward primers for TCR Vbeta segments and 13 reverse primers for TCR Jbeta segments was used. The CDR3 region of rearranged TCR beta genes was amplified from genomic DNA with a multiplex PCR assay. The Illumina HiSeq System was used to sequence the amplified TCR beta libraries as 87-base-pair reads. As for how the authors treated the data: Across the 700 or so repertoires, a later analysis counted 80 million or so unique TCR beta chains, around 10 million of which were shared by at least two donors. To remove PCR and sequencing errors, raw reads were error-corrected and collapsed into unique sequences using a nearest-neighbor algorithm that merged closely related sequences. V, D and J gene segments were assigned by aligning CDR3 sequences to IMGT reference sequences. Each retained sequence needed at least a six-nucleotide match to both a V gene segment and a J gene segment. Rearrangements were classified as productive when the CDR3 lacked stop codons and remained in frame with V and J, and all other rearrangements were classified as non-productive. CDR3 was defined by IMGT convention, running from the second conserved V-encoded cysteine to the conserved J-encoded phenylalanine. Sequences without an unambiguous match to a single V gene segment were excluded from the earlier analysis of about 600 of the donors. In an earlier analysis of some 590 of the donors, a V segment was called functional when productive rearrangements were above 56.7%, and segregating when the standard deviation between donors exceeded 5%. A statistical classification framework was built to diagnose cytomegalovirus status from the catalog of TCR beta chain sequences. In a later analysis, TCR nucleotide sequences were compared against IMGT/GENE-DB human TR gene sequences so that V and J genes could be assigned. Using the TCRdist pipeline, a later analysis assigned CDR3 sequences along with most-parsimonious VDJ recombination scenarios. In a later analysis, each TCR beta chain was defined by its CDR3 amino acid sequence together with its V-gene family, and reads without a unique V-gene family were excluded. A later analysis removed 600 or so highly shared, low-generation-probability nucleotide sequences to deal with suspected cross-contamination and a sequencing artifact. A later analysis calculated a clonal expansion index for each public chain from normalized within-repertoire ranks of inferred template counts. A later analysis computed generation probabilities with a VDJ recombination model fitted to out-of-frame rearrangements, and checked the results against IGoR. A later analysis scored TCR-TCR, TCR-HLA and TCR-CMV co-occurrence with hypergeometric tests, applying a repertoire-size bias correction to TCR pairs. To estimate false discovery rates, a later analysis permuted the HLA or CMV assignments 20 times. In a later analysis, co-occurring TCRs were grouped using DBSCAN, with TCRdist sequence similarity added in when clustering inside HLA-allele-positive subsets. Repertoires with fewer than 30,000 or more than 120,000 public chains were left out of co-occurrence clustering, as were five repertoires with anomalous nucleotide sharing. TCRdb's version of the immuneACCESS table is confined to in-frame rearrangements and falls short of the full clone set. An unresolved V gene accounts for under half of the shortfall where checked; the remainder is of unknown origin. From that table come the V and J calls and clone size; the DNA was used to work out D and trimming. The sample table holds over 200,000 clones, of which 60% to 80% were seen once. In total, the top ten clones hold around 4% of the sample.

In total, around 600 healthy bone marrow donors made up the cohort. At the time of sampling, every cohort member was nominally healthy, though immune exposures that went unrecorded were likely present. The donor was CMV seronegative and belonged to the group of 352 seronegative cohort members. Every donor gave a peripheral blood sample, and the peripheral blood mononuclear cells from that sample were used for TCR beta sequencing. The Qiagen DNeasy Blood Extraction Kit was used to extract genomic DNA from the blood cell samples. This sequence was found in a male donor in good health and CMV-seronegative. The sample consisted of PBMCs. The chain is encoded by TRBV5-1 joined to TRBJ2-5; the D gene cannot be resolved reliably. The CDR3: CASSFQVQETQYF. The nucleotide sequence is TGCGCCAGCAGCTTCCAGGTACAAGAGACCCAGTACTTC. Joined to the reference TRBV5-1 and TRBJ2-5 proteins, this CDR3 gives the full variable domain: KAGVTQTPRYLIKTRGQQVTLSCSPISGHRSVSWYQQTPGQGLQFLFEYFSETQRNKGNFPGRFSGRQFSNSRSEMNVSTLELGDSALYLCASSFQVQETQYFGPGTRLLVL.